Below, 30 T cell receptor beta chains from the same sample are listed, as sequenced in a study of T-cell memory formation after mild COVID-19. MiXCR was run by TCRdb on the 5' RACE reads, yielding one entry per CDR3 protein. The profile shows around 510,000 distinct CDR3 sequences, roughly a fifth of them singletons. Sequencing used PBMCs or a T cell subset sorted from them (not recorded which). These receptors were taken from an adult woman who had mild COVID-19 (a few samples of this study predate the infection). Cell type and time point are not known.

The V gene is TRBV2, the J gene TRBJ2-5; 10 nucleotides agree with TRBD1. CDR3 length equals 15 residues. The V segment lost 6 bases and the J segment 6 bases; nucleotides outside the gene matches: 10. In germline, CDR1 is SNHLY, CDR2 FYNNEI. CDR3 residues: CASSGATGGLKTQYF. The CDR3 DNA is TGTGCCAGCAGCGGGGCGACAGGGGGCCTGAAGACCCAGTACTTC.

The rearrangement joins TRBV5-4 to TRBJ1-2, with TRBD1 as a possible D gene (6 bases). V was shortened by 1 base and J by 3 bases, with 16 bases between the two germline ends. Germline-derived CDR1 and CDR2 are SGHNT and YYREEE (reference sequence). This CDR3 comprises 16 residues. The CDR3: CASSLNKGHRDYGYTF. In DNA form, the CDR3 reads TGTGCCAGCAGCTTGAACAAGGGACACCGCGACTATGGCTACACCTTC.

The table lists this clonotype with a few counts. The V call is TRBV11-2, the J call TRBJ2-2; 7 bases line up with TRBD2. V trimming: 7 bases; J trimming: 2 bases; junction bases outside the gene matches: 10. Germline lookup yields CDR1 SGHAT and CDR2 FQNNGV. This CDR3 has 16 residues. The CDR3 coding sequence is TGTGCCAGCACCCTGTGGGCGGGGGTAAACACCGGGGAGCTGTTTTTT. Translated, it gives CASTLWAGVNTGELFF.

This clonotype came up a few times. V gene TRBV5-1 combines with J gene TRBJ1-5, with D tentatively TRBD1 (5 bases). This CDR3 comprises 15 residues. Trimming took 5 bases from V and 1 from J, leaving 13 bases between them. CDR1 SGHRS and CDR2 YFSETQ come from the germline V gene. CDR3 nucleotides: TGCGCCAGCAGATCTGACAGTCTAAGCAATCAGCCCCAGCATTTT. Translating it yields CASRSDSLSNQPQHF.

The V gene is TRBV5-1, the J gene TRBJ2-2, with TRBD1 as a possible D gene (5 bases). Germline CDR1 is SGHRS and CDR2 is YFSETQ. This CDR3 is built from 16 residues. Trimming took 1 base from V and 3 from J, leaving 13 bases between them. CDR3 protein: CASSLFQIGDTGELFF. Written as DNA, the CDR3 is TGCGCCAGCAGCTTGTTCCAAATAGGGGACACCGGGGAGCTGTTTTTT.

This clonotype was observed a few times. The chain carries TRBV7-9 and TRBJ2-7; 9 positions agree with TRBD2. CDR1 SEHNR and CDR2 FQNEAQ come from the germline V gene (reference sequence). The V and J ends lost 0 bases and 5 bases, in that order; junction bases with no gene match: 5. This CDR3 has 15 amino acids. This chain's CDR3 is CASSLAEGLADEQYF. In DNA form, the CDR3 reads TGTGCCAGCAGCTTAGCAGAGGGACTAGCCGACGAGCAGTACTTC. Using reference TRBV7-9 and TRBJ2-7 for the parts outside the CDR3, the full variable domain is DTGVSQNPRHKITKRGQNVTFRCDPISEHNRLYWYRQTLGQGPEFLTYFQNEAQLEKSRLLSDRFSAERPKGSFSTLEIQRTEQGDSAMYLCASSLAEGLADEQYFGPGTRLTVT.

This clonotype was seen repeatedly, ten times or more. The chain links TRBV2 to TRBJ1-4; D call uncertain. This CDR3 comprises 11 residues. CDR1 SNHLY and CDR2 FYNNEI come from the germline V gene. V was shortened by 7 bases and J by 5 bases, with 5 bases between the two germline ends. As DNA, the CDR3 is TGTGCCAGCACCCTGAATGAAAAACTGTTTTTT. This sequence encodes CASTLNEKLFF.

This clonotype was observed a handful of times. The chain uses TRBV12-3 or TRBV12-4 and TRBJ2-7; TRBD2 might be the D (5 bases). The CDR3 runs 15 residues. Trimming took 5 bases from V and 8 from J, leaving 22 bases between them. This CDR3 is CASSPAGGRGFKQYF. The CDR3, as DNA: TGTGCCAGCAGTCCAGCCGGTGGTCGGGGATTTAAGCAGTACTTC.

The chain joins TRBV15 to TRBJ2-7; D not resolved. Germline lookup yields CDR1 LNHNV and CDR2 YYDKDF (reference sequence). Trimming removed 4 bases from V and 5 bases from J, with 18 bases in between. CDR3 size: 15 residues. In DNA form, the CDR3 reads TGTGCCACCAGCACACAGCCCCACTCATCGGACGAGCAGTACTTC. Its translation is CATSTQPHSSDEQYF.

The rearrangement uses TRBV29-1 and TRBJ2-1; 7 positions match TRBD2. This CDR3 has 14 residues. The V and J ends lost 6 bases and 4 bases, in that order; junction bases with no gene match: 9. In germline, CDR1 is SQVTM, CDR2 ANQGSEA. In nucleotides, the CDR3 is TGCAGCGTCCCGGGAGCGGGACTTTACAATGAGCAGTTCTTC. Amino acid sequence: CSVPGAGLYNEQFF.

For the CDR3, the DNA is TGTGCCAGCAGCTTGACACCAGACAGTACCTACGAGCAGTACTTC. It yields the protein CASSLTPDSTYEQYF. The V gene is TRBV6-2 or TRBV6-3, the J gene TRBJ2-7; tentative D call: TRBD1 (5 bases). V was pared by 6 bases and J by 2 bases, with 17 bases between. The CDR3 runs 15 residues. Per the germline V gene, CDR1 is MNHEY and CDR2 is SVGEGT.

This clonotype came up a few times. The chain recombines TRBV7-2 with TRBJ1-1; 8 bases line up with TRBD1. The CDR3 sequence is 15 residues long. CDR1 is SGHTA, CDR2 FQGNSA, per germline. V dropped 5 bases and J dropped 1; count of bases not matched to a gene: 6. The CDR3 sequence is CASSLGDRQNTEAFF. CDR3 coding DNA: TGTGCCAGCAGCCTCGGGGACAGGCAGAACACTGAAGCTTTCTTT.

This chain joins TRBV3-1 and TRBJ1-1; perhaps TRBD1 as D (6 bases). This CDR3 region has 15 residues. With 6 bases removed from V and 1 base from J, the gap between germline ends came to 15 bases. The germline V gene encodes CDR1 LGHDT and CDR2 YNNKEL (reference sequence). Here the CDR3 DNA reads TGTGCCAGCAGGAACTTGGGACATCGGAACACTGAAGCTTTCTTT. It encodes CASRNLGHRNTEAFF.

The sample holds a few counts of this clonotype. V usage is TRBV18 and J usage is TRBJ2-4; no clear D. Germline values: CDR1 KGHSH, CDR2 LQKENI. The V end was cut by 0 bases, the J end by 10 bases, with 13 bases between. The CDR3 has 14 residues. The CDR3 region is CASSPPELGNIQYF. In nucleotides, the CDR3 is TGTGCCAGCTCACCACCCGAACTGGGGAATATTCAGTACTTC.

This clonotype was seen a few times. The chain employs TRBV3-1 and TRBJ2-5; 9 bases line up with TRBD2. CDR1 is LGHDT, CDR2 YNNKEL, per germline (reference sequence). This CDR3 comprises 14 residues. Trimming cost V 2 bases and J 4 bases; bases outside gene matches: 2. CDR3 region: CASSQQLAGETQYF. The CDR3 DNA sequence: TGTGCCAGCAGCCAACAACTAGCGGGAGAGACCCAGTACTTC.

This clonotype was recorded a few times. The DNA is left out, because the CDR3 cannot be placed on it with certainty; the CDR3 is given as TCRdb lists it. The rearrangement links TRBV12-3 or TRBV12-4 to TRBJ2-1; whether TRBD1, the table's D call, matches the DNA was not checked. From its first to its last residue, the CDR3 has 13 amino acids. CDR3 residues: CASSFGQGIPKFF.

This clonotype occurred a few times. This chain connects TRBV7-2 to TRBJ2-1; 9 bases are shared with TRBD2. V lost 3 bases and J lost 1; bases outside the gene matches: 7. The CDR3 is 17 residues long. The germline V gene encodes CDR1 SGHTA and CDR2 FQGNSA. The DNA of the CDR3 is TGTGCCAGCAGCTTTCCCCTAGCGGGGCCTTCCTACAATGAGCAGTTCTTC. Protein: CASSFPLAGPSYNEQFF.

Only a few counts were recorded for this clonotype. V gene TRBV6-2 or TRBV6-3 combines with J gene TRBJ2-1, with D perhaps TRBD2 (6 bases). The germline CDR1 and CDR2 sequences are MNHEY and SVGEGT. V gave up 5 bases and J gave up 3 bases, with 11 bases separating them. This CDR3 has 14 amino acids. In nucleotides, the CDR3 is TGTGCCAGCAGTGTCACGGGGGACTACAATGAGCAGTTCTTC. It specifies CASSVTGDYNEQFF.

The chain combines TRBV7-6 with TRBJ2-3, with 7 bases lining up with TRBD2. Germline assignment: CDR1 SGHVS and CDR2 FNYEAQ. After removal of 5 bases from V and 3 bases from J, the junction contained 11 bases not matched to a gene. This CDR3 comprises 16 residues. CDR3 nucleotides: TGTGCCAGCAGCCCACGGCTAGCGGAGATTACAGATACGCAGTATTTT. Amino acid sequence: CASSPRLAEITDTQYF.

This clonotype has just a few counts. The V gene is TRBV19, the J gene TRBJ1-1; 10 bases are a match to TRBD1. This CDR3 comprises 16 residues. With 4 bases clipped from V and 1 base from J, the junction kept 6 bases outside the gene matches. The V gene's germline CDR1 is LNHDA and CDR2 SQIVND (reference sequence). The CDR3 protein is CASSTRQGARNTEAFF. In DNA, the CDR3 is TGTGCCAGTAGTACTAGACAGGGGGCTAGGAACACTGAAGCTTTCTTT.

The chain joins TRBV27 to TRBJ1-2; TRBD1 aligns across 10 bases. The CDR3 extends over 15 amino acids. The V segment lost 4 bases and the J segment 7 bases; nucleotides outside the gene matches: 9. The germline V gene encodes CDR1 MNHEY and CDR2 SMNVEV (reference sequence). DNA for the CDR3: TGTGCCAGCAGTTCCTCCCTGACAGGGGGCTTTGGCTACACCTTC. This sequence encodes CASSSSLTGGFGYTF.

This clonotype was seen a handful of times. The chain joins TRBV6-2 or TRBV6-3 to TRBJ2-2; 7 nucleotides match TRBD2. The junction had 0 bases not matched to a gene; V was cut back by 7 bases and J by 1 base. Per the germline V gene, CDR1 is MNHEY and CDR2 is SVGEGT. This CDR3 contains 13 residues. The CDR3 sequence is CASKRGNTGELFF. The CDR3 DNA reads TGTGCCAGCAAGCGGGGGAACACCGGGGAGCTGTTTTTT.

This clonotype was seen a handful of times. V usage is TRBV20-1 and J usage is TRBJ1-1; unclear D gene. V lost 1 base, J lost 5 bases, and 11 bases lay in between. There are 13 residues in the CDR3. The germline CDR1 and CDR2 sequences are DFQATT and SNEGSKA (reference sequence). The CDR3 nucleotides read TGCAGTGCTAGAGTTGGGATTCGGACTGAAGCTTTCTTT. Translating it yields CSARVGIRTEAFF.

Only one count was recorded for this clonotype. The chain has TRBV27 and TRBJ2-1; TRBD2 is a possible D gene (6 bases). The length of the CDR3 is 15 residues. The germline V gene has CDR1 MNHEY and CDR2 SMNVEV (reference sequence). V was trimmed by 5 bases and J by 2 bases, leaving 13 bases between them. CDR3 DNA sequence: TGTGCCAGCAGTGCGGGGCTCTTCCCCTACAATGAGCAGTTCTTC. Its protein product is CASSAGLFPYNEQFF.

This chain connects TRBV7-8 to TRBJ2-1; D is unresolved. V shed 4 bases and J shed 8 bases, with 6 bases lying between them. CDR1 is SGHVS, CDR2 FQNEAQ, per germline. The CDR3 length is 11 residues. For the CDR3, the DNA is TGTGCCAGCAGCTCACGCTATGAGCAGTTCTTC. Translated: CASSSRYEQFF.

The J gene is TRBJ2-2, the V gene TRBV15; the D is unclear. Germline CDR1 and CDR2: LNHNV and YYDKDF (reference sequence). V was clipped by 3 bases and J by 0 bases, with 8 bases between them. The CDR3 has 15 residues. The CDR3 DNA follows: TGTGCCACCAGCAGCCACATCTCGAACACCGGGGAGCTGTTTTTT. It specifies CATSSHISNTGELFF.

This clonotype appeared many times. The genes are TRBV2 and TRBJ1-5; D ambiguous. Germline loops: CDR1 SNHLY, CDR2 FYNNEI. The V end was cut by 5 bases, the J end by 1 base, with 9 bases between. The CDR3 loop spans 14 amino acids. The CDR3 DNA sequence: TGTGCCAGCAGTTTTTCGCGGAGCAATCAGCCCCAGCATTTT. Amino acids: CASSFSRSNQPQHF.

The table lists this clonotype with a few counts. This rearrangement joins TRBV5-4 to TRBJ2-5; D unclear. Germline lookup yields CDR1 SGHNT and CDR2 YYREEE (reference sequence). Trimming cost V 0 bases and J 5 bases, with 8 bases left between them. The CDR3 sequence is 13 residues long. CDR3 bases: TGTGCCAGCAGCTTGGCCTCCGAGGAGACCCAGTACTTC. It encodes CASSLASEETQYF.

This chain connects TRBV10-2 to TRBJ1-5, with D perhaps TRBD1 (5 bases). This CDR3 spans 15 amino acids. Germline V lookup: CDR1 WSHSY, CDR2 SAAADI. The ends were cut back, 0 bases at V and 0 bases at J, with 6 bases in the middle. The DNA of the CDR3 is TGCGCCAGCAGTGAGTCAGGGGATAGCAATCAGCCCCAGCATTTT. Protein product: CASSESGDSNQPQHF.

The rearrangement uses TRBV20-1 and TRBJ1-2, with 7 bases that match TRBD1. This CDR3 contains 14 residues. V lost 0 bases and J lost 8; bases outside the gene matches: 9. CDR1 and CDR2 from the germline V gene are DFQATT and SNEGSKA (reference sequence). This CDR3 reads CSARDTDRPWGYTF. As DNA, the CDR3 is TGCAGTGCTAGAGACACGGACAGGCCGTGGGGCTACACCTTC.